The 9 T cell receptor beta chains listed next were all sequenced from one sample in a study of shared clonotypes between healthy human individuals. Clones were read by immunoSEQ multiplex PCR, and TCRdb kept only the in-frame ones, dropping some. This sample carries about 320,000 clones, 80% to 90% of them seen once, and the ten largest clones take around 15%. Source material: memory CD8+ T cells sorted from blood. Subset given: CD45RO+ cells pooled with CCR7-negative TemRA cells. These TCRs come from a man between 18 and 29 years old in good health.

The gene calls are TRBV4-1 and TRBJ2-1, with D perhaps TRBD1 (6 bases). Trimming stripped 4 bases from V and 4 bases from J, with 17 bases between. This CDR3 comprises 16 residues. The germline gives CDR1 MGHRA, CDR2 YSYEKL. CDR3 bases: TGCGCCAGCAGCCCCGTGGACAGCGGCCTTTACAATGAGCAGTTCTTC. Translating gives CASSPVDSGLYNEQFF.

This clone was detected a few times. The chain has TRBV4-1 and TRBJ1-2; 7 positions agree with TRBD1. CDR3 length: 15 amino acids. Germline V gene lookup returns CDR1 MGHRA and CDR2 YSYEKL. V lost 1 base to trimming and J lost 0 bases; unmatched junction nucleotides: 2. CDR3 sequence reads: CASSQVTGANYGYTF. The CDR3 DNA follows: TGCGCCAGCAGCCAAGTTACAGGGGCTAACTATGGCTACACCTTC.

This chain joins TRBV7-8 and TRBJ1-3; 11 bases align to TRBD1. This CDR3 is 17 amino acids long. From germline, CDR1 is SGHVS and CDR2 FQNEAQ. V shed 5 bases, J shed 2 bases, and the junction held 8 bases outside the gene matches. The CDR3: CASSPIPGQGAGNTIYF. CDR3 nucleotide sequence: TGTGCCAGCAGCCCCATCCCGGGACAGGGGGCTGGAAACACCATATATTTT.

The V call is TRBV9, the J call TRBJ2-1; 8 positions agree with TRBD2. The trim removed 7 bases at V and 4 bases at J, leaving 7 bases unmatched. The CDR3 runs 14 residues. Germline V lookup: CDR1 SGDLS, CDR2 YYNGEE. The CDR3 protein is CASQSASGYNEQFF. The CDR3 nucleotides are TGTGCCAGCCAGTCCGCTAGCGGGTACAATGAGCAGTTCTTC. The complete variable domain, with remaining parts taken from reference TRBV9 and TRBJ2-1, reads DSGVTQTPKHLITATGQRVTLRCSPRSGDLSVYWYQQSLDQGLQFLIQYYNGEERAKGNILERFSAQQFPDLHSELNLSSLELGDSALYFCASQSASGYNEQFFGPGTRLTVL.

The rearrangement uses TRBV6-9 and TRBJ2-3; D is uncertain. This CDR3 is built from 13 residues. Germline CDR1 MNHGY, CDR2 SVAAGI. With 4 bases removed from V and 3 bases from J, the gap between germline ends came to 8 bases. The CDR3 loop is CASSSTETDTQYF. In DNA form, the CDR3 reads TGTGCCAGCAGTTCAACGGAAACAGATACGCAGTATTTT.

The chain joins TRBV6-1 to TRBJ2-7, with 9 bases fitting TRBD2. Germline V gene sequence: CDR1 MNHNS, CDR2 SASEGT. This CDR3 comprises 15 residues. J was trimmed by 5 bases and V by 3 bases; bases with no gene match: 8. The CDR3, as DNA: TGTGCCAGCAGTGACCGCTATAGCGGGAGTCACGAGCAGTACTTC. The encoded protein is CASSDRYSGSHEQYF.

The chain recombines TRBV6-5 with TRBJ1-1; no reliable D call. The germline CDR1 and CDR2 sequences are MNHEY and SVGAGI. The CDR3 extends over 10 amino acids. V was trimmed by 6 bases and J by 5 bases, leaving 4 bases between them. CDR3 bases: TGTGCCAGCAGGGGTACTGAAGCTTTCTTT. Residues: CASRGTEAFF.

This clone is a singleton in its sample. This chain joins TRBV7-9 and TRBJ1-4; D unclear. This CDR3 is built from 17 residues. V shed 5 bases and J shed 7 bases, with 23 bases lying between them. Germline V CDR1 and CDR2: SEHNR, FQNEAQ (reference sequence). The DNA for the CDR3 is TGTGCCAGCAGCCCCGTCAACCTGAACCCCGGCGGTGAAAAACTGTTTTTT. Its protein is CASSPVNLNPGGEKLFF. Full variable domain (missing parts from reference TRBV7-9 and TRBJ1-4): DTGVSQNPRHKITKRGQNVTFRCDPISEHNRLYWYRQTLGQGPEFLTYFQNEAQLEKSRLLSDRFSAERPKGSFSTLEIQRTEQGDSAMYLCASSPVNLNPGGEKLFFGSGTQLSVL.

This chain uses TRBV7-3 with TRBJ2-2; D is unresolved. Trimming pared 5 bases from V and 6 bases from J, leaving 13 bases between. Germline V lookup: CDR1 SGHTA, CDR2 FQGTGA. The length of the CDR3 is 14 residues. The DNA of the CDR3 is TGTGCCAGCAGCCCCGGATGGGCTCCCGGGGAGCTGTTTTTT. Translated: CASSPGWAPGELFF.